The present TCR beta chain was sequenced within a study of CD4 T cells in relation to SARS-CoV-2 and coronaviruses. On the study more broadly: PBMCs were cultured with antigen for roughly 10 days before TCR beta sequencing.

About this clone: Its antigen is unknown.

The protocol was immunoSEQ multiplex PCR, while the TCRdb copy is restricted to in-frame clones and leaves out a portion. The data contain 15,000 to 20,000 clones, approximately 78% of them singletons. Before the COVID-19 pandemic, during about 2011-2019, CD4+ T cells were taken from unexposed donors. CD4+ T cells were isolated from the cells after nine to eleven days of culture. Cells permitting, SARS-CoV-2 S/N and four cold-coronavirus spikes were tested on unexposed-donor CD4+ T cells. Each well had approximately 2.2 million PBMCs in approximately 5.1% human AB serum with IL-2. V shed 2 bases, J shed 6 bases, and the junction held 6 bases outside the gene matches. This CDR3 region has 15 residues. Germline CDR1 SGHDT, CDR2 YYEEEE.

Sample: CD4+ T cells from PBMCs, cultured in vitro. The clonotype originates from a human donor in good health. The V gene is TRBV5-6, the J gene TRBJ2-1; 9 bases align to TRBD1. In DNA, the CDR3 is TGTGCCAGCAGCTTAGCTGGGACAGGGATCAATGAGCAGTTCTTC. Its translation: CASSLAGTGINEQFF.